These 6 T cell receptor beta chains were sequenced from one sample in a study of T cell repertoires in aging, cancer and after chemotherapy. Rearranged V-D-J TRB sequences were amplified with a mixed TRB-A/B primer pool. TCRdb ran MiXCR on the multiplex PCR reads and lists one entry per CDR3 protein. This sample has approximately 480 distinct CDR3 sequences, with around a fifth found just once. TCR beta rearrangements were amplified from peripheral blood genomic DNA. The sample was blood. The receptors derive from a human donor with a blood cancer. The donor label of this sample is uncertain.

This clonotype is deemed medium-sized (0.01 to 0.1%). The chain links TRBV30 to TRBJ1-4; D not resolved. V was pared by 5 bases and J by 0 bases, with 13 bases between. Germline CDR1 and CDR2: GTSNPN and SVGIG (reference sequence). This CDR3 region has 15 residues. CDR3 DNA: TGTGCCTGGGCTCGCGGCCCTGCAACTAATGAAAAACTGTTTTTT. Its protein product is CAWARGPATNEKLFF.

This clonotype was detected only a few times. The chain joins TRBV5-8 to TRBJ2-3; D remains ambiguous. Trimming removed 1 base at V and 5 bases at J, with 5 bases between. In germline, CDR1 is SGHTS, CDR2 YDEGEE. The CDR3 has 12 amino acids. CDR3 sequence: CASSLLLDTQYF. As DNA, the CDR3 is TGTGCCAGCAGCTTGCTCCTAGATACGCAGTATTTT.

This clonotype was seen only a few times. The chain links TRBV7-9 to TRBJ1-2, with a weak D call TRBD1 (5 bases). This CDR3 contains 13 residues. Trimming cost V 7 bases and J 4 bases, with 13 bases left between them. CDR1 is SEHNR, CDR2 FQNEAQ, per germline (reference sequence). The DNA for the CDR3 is TGTGCCAGCACCGTCGGGGGGGTCTATGGCTACACCTTC. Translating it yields CASTVGGVYGYTF. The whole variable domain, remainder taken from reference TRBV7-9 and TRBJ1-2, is DTGVSQNPRHKITKRGQNVTFRCDPISEHNRLYWYRQTLGQGPEFLTYFQNEAQLEKSRLLSDRFSAERPKGSFSTLEIQRTEQGDSAMYLCASTVGGVYGYTFGSGTRLTVV.

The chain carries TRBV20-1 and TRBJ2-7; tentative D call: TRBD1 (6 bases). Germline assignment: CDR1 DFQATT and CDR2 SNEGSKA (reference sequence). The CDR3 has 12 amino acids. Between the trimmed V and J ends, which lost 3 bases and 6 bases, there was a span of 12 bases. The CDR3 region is CSARDSDSEQYF. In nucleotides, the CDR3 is TGCAGTGCTAGGGACTCGGACAGCGAGCAGTACTTC.

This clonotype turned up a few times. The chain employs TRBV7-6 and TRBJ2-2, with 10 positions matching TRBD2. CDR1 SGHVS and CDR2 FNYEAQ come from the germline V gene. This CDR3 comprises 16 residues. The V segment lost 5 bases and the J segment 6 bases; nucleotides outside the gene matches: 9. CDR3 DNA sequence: TGTGCCAGCAGCCTCGGGCTAGCGGGAGTGGCCGGGGAGCTGTTTTTT. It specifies CASSLGLAGVAGELFF. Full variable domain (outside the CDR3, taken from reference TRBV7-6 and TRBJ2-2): GAGVSQSPRYKVTKRGQDVALRCDPISGHVSLYWYRQALGQGPEFLTYFNYEAQQDKSGLPNDRFSAERPEGSISTLTIQRTEQRDSAMYRCASSLGLAGVAGELFFGEGSRLTVL.

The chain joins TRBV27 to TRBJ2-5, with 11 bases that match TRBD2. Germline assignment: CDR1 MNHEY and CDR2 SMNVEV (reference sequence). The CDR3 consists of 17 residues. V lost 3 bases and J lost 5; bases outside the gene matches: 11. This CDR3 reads CASSFWVGTSGSETQYF. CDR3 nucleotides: TGTGCCAGCAGTTTCTGGGTGGGGACTAGCGGCTCGGAGACCCAGTACTTC.